A selection of T cell receptor beta chains follows, all from one sample in a study of blood T cell repertoires in COVID-19. Sequencing was performed with immunoSEQ multiplex PCR; in TCRdb, only in-frame clones are kept and a portion is missing. The sample records 110,000 to 150,000 clones, under 90% being singletons. Material for sequencing was peripheral blood. Receptors originate from a human donor in a cohort sampled during active COVID-19. The CDR3 runs from the conserved cysteine through the conserved F or W. D genes are given only for firm matches. Some rows mark clone size as missing; the rest say once, few, many or name a class of expanded clone.

CDR3nt: TGTGCCAGCAGTGGAACAGGGAACTTCTTCTCTGGGGCCAACGTCCTGACTTTC
CDR3aa: CASSGTGNFFSGANVLTF
j_gene: TRBJ2-6
d_gene: NA
v_gene: TRBV6-1
abundance: NA

CDR3nt: TGTGCCAGTAGTATCCAACAGGGGCCCTCCTACGAGCAGTACTTC
CDR3aa: CASSIQQGPSYEQYF
j_gene: TRBJ2-7
d_gene: TRBD1
v_gene: TRBV19
abundance: NA

CDR3nt: TGTGCCAGCAGGCGACAGGGGGATGCAGATACGCAGTATTTT
CDR3aa: CASRRQGDADTQYF
j_gene: TRBJ2-3
d_gene: TRBD1
v_gene: TRBV6-5
abundance: NA

CDR3nt: TGCGCCAGCAGCTTTACGACTAGCGGGAGCCCGGGGGAGACCCAGTACTTC
CDR3aa: CASSFTTSGSPGETQYF
j_gene: TRBJ2-5
d_gene: TRBD2
v_gene: TRBV5-1
abundance: NA

CDR3nt: TGTGCCAGCAGCTTAGCGAGGCTCATTCCCTCCTACAATGAGCAGTTCTTC
CDR3aa: CASSLARLIPSYNEQFF
j_gene: TRBJ2-1
d_gene: NA
v_gene: TRBV7-2
abundance: few

CDR3nt: TGTGCCAGCAGTGGCCGGGACAGGGGGCTCCACAAGAGCTCCTACGAGCAGTACTTC
CDR3aa: CASSGRDRGLHKSSYEQYF
j_gene: TRBJ2-7
d_gene: TRBD1
v_gene: TRBV28
abundance: NA

CDR3nt: TGCGCCAGCAGCCTCCCTAAGGGGACATTCGGTGGCTACACCTTC
CDR3aa: CASSLPKGTFGGYTF
j_gene: TRBJ1-2
d_gene: NA
v_gene: TRBV4-1
abundance: NA

CDR3nt: TGTGCCAGCAGTGAGCGGGACAGGGTTTATGGCTACACCTTC
CDR3aa: CASSERDRVYGYTF
j_gene: TRBJ1-2
d_gene: TRBD1
v_gene: TRBV6-1
abundance: NA

CDR3nt: TGTGCCAGCAGTTTATTGGGGCCGCCGTACGAGCAGTACTTC
CDR3aa: CASSLLGPPYEQYF
j_gene: TRBJ2-7
d_gene: NA
v_gene: TRBV28
abundance: once

CDR3nt: TGTGCCAGCAGTGTCGCCGGGACAGAAGAGACCCAGTACTTC
CDR3aa: CASSVAGTEETQYF
j_gene: TRBJ2-5
d_gene: TRBD1
v_gene: TRBV25-1
abundance: few

CDR3nt: TGTGCCAGCAGCGGGACTAGCGGGACACCATCCCTTTCCACAGATACGCAGTATTTT
CDR3aa: CASSGTSGTPSLSTDTQYF
j_gene: TRBJ2-3
d_gene: TRBD2
v_gene: TRBV11-2
abundance: NA

CDR3nt: TGTGCCAGCTCGCTAGTGAAGGCCGCCTACGAGCAGTACTTC
CDR3aa: CASSLVKAAYEQYF
j_gene: TRBJ2-7
d_gene: NA
v_gene: TRBV18
abundance: NA

CDR3nt: TGTGCCAGCAGCCCCATTCTAGCGGACAATGAGCAGTTCTTC
CDR3aa: CASSPILADNEQFF
j_gene: TRBJ2-1
d_gene: TRBD2
v_gene: TRBV7-2
abundance: once

CDR3nt: TGTGCCAGCACGGGGGACAGGGACTATGAAGCTTTCTTT
CDR3aa: CASTGDRDYEAFF
j_gene: TRBJ1-1
d_gene: TRBD1
v_gene: TRBV10-3
abundance: NA

CDR3nt: TGTGCCAGCAGTTACGGGGCCGGAGTGGGGTTCACAGATACGCAGTATTTT
CDR3aa: CASSYGAGVGFTDTQYF
j_gene: TRBJ2-3
d_gene: NA
v_gene: TRBV6-2/TRBV6-3
abundance: NA

CDR3nt: TGTGCCAGCAGCTTGGCGGGACTAGCCAGCGGGTACGAGCAGTACTTC
CDR3aa: CASSLAGLASGYEQYF
j_gene: TRBJ2-7
d_gene: TRBD2
v_gene: TRBV5-4
abundance: NA

CDR3nt: TGTGCCAGCAGTTCGGGGACAGGTATGTTTCAGCCCCAGCATTTT
CDR3aa: CASSSGTGMFQPQHF
j_gene: TRBJ1-5
d_gene: TRBD1
v_gene: TRBV6-2/TRBV6-3
abundance: NA